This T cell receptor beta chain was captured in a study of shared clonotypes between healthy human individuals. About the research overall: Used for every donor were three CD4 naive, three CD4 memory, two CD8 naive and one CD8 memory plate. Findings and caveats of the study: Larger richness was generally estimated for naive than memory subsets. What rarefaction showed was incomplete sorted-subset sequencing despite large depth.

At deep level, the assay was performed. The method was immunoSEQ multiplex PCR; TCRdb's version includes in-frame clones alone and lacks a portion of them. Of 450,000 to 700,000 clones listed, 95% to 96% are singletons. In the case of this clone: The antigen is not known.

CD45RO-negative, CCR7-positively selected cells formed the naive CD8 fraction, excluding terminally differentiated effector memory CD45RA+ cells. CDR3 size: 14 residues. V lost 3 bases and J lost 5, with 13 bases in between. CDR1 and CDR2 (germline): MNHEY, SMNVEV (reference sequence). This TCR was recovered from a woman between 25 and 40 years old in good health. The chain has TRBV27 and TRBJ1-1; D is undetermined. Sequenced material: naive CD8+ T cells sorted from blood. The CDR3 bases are TGTGCCAGCAGTTTTACAGTTTCGATGACTGAAGCTTTCTTT. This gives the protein CASSFTVSMTEAFF.